What follows is one T cell receptor beta chain and its context. What it recognizes is unknown. These data originate in a study of tumor and adjacent non-tumor tissue in lung cancer. Study-level background: There were some 11 adenocarcinoma, a couple of squamous cell carcinoma and 1 small cell lung cancer cases. The patients, around 11 men and 5 women, were about 31 to 80 with stage I to III disease.

TCRbeta libraries were built with three rounds of nested PCR, modified from ARM-PCR. TCRdb called the multiplex PCR reads again in MiXCR, with one record for every CDR3 protein. The repertoire holds about 82,000 distinct CDR3 sequences, with roughly 73% as singletons. Germline V CDR1 and CDR2: MNHEY, SVGAGI. This CDR3 contains 15 residues. The V gene lost 9 bases and the J gene lost 6 bases, with 20 bases spanning the gap. No cell sorting was done before RNA was extracted from the tissue. Findings and limits, study-wide: Normal lung showed higher cumulative top 100 clone frequency than tumor.

This clonotype originated in a woman aged 50 to 60 with non-small cell lung cancer. The specimen sequenced was lung tumor tissue. This sequence joins TRBV6-5 and TRBJ2-2; D is uncertain. Written as DNA, the CDR3 is TGTGCCAGTAACGGGTTCGGAAGTGCTTCCGGGGAGCTGTTTTTT. Translation gives CASNGFGSASGELFF.